The clone carrying this TCR beta chain occurred many times. The antigen is undetermined. Healthy Caucasians were all of the donors. The length of the CDR3 is 15 residues. After removal of 2 bases from V and 6 bases from J, the junction contained 7 bases not matched to a gene. Germline V gives CDR1 KGHSH, CDR2 LQKENI. Through template switching, a universal primer site was introduced, and the cDNA contained unique molecular identifiers. Each CDR3 protein gets one entry after TCRdb re-called the 5' RACE reads with MiXCR. The sample includes roughly 570,000 distinct CDR3 sequences, 9.6% of them seen just once. This record comes from a study of identical twins. Study results and limitations: Conclusions came from cross-sectional statistical analysis, not from following the same donors.

These data were also reused for a study on yellow fever vaccine responses in identical twins.

Sequenced input: PBMCs. V usage is TRBV18 and J usage is TRBJ1-3; TRBD1 matches at 7 bases. The sequence derives from a woman aged 18-30 years in good health. The CDR3 loop is CASSPSGTVVNTIYF. The CDR3 DNA reads as TGTGCCAGCTCACCATCGGGGACAGTCGTAAACACCATATATTTT.